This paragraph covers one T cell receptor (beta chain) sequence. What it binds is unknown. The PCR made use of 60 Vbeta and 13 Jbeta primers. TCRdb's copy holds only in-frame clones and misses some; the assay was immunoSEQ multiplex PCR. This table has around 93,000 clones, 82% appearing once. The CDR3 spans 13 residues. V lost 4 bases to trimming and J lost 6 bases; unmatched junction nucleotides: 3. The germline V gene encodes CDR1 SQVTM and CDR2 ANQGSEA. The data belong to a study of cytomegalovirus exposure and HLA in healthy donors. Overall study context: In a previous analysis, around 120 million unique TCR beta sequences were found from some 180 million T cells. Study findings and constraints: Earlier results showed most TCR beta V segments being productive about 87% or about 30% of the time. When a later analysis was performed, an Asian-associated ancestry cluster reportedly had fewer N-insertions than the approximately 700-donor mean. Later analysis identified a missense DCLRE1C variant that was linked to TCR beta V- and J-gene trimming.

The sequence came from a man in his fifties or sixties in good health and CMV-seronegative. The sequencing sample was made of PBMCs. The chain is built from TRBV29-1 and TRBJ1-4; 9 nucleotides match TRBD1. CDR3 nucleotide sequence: TGCAGCGTTGTCAGGACAGGGGATGAAAAACTGTTTTTT. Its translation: CSVVRTGDEKLFF.